Listed below are T cell receptor beta chains from one sample, sequenced in a study of cytomegalovirus exposure and HLA in healthy donors. Sequenced by immunoSEQ multiplex PCR; TCRdb stores in-frame clones only, minus some. This table has over 150,000 clones, more than 70% appearing once. Sequencing was done on a sample of PBMCs. The receptor source for this set is a human donor in good health. The CDR3 runs from the conserved cysteine through the conserved F or W. Fields, in order: V gene, clone size, D gene, J gene, CDR3 protein, CDR3 DNA. A D gene is named only where the DNA matches it firmly. Clone size is given for some rows only: seen once, a few or many times, or a class if the clone is expanded.

>TRBV30|few|-|TRBJ2-7
CAWMKGREQYF
TGTGCCTGGATGAAGGGGCGCGAGCAGTACTTC
>TRBV18|few|-|TRBJ2-2
CASLFREELFF
TGTGCCAGTCTATTTCGGGAAGAGCTGTTTTTT
>TRBV2|-|-|TRBJ1-1
CASSLQGMNTEAFF
TGTGCCAGCAGCCTACAGGGAATGAACACTGAAGCTTTCTTT
>TRBV19|few|-|TRBJ1-1
CASSIRGTEAFF
TGTGCCAGTAGTATCCGAGGCACTGAAGCTTTCTTT
>TRBV9|-|TRBD2|TRBJ2-7
CASSRAGESYEQYF
TGTGCCAGCAGCCGGGCGGGAGAGTCCTACGAGCAGTACTTC
>TRBV2|-|-|TRBJ1-5
CASSAESSNQPQHF
TGTGCCAGCAGTGCAGAATCTAGCAATCAGCCCCAGCATTTT
>TRBV27|-|-|TRBJ1-1
CASSPQRTYMNTEAFF
TGTGCCAGCAGCCCTCAAAGGACATACATGAACACTGAAGCTTTCTTT
>TRBV30|-|-|TRBJ2-7
CAWSDGRNYEQYF
TGTGCCTGGAGTGACGGGAGAAACTACGAGCAGTACTTC
>TRBV2|-|TRBD1|TRBJ1-2
CARYPTGAGGYTF
TGTGCCCGCTACCCCACAGGGGCGGGGGGCTACACCTTC
>TRBV27|-|-|TRBJ2-5
CASSLSIGSGVQETQYF
TGTGCCAGCAGTTTATCGATTGGGTCGGGAGTCCAAGAGACCCAGTACTTC
>TRBV28|-|-|TRBJ1-6
CAVKGAINSPLHF
TGTGCCGTCAAAGGGGCGATTAATTCACCCCTCCACTTT
>TRBV2|-|TRBD1|TRBJ1-2
CASRDRGYYGYTF
TGTGCCAGCAGGGACAGGGGATACTATGGCTACACCTTC
>TRBV5-1|-|-|TRBJ2-7
CASSLGSGLKQYF
TGCGCCAGCAGCTTGGGGAGTGGCCTAAAGCAGTACTTC
>TRBV19|once|-|TRBJ2-7
CASNPGQSSYEQYF
TGTGCCAGTAACCCCGGACAGAGCTCCTACGAGCAGTACTTC
>TRBV7-9|-|TRBD1|TRBJ2-7
CASSATGVTYEQYF
TGTGCCAGCAGCGCCACAGGGGTTACCTACGAGCAGTACTTC
>TRBV27|-|-|TRBJ2-3
CASSWRYQGDTQYF
TGTGCCAGCAGTTGGAGGTACCAGGGGGATACGCAGTATTTT
>TRBV6-4|-|TRBD2|TRBJ2-1
CASSETSGGYNEQFF
TGTGCCAGCAGCGAGACTAGCGGGGGGTACAATGAGCAGTTCTTC
>TRBV2|once|TRBD1|TRBJ1-2
CASSYDRVLLNYGYTF
TGTGCCAGCAGCTATGACAGGGTCCTACTTAACTATGGCTACACCTTC
>TRBV19|-|TRBD1|TRBJ1-2
CASTTTGATNYGYTF
TGTGCCAGTACAACCACAGGGGCCACTAACTATGGCTACACCTTC
>TRBV10-3|-|TRBD1|TRBJ2-1
CAIKPGTGSYNEQFF
TGTGCCATCAAACCCGGGACAGGCTCCTACAATGAGCAGTTCTTC
>TRBV6-6|-|-|TRBJ1-5
CASSSTLSNQPQHF
TGTGCCAGCAGTTCGACTCTTAGCAATCAGCCCCAGCATTTT
>TRBV7-9|once|-|TRBJ2-1
CASSLSPGPEQFF
TGTGCCAGCAGCTTAAGTCCGGGTCCTGAGCAGTTCTTC
>TRBV13|-|-|TRBJ1-2
CASSKGLSYGYTF
TGTGCCAGCAGTAAGGGGCTGAGTTATGGCTACACCTTC
>TRBV6-5|once|TRBD1|TRBJ1-6
CASMRQGALNSPLHF
TGTGCCAGCATGAGACAGGGGGCATTAAATTCACCCCTCCACTTT
>TRBV27|-|TRBD1|TRBJ1-3
CASWGEGQGLRNTIYF
TGTGCCAGCTGGGGAGAGGGACAGGGACTAAGAAACACCATATATTTT
>TRBV5-4|-|-|TRBJ1-2
CASSLTVSSYGYTF
TGTGCCAGCAGCTTGACAGTTAGTTCTTATGGCTACACCTTC
>TRBV5-4|-|-|TRBJ2-3
CASSKLSVGRDTDTQYF
TGTGCCAGCAGCAAACTGTCAGTGGGCCGGGACACAGATACGCAGTATTTT
>TRBV28|few|TRBD1|TRBJ1-5
CASSPDRGGNQPQHF
TGTGCCAGCAGTCCTGACAGGGGAGGCAATCAGCCCCAGCATTTT
>TRBV5-1|-|TRBD2|TRBJ2-1
CASSSGTSGGAHEQFF
TGCGCCAGCAGCTCCGGGACTAGCGGGGGGGCTCATGAGCAGTTCTTC
>TRBV20-1|-|-|TRBJ1-2
CSARSGGGYTF
TGCAGTGCTCGCTCGGGGGGTGGCTACACCTTC
>TRBV9|-|TRBD1|TRBJ2-7
CASSSGSGTAISYEQYF
TGTGCCAGCAGCTCCGGGTCCGGGACAGCTATCTCCTACGAGCAGTACTTC
>TRBV19|-|-|TRBJ1-5
CASSSWGGGWAQHF
TGTGCCAGTAGTTCCTGGGGCGGGGGCTGGGCCCAGCATTTT
>TRBV7-9|-|-|TRBJ1-4
CASSLQGFDEKLFF
TGTGCCAGCAGCCTCCAGGGGTTTGATGAAAAACTGTTTTTT
>TRBV18|-|TRBD1|TRBJ2-7
CASSQGDRGSYEQYF
TGTGCCAGCTCACAGGGGGACAGGGGATCCTACGAGCAGTACTTC
>TRBV30|-|-|TRBJ1-2
CAWRTGSWGGYTF
TGTGCCTGGAGGACGGGGTCCTGGGGAGGCTACACCTTC
>TRBV18|-|TRBD1|TRBJ1-1
CASSPQTGADEAFF
TGTGCCAGCTCCCCTCAGACAGGGGCGGATGAAGCTTTCTTT
>TRBV9|-|-|TRBJ2-2
CASSPTLGVSTGELFF
TGTGCCAGCAGCCCCACCCTAGGGGTCAGCACCGGGGAGCTGTTTTTT
>TRBV29-1|-|-|TRBJ2-1
CSVVGSTYNEQFF
TGCAGCGTTGTTGGGAGTACCTACAATGAGCAGTTCTTC
>TRBV7-8|-|TRBD2|TRBJ2-7
CASSSTTSGSGAQYF
TGTGCCAGCAGCTCAACGACTAGCGGGAGTGGTGCGCAGTACTTC
>TRBV27|-|-|TRBJ1-4
CASSMGAWSEKLFF
TGTGCCAGCAGTATGGGGGCGTGGAGTGAAAAACTGTTTTTT
>TRBV19|-|TRBD2|TRBJ2-1
CASRLAGEYNEQFF
TGTGCCAGTCGACTAGCGGGAGAATACAATGAGCAGTTCTTC
>TRBV5-1|-|TRBD2|TRBJ2-2
CASLEVAGAVTGELFF
TGCGCCAGTTTGGAGGTAGCGGGAGCCGTCACCGGGGAGCTGTTTTTT
>TRBV5-6|-|TRBD1|TRBJ2-3
CASYGQGRGVTQYF
TGTGCCAGCTACGGACAGGGGCGTGGAGTCACGCAGTATTTT
>TRBV7-3|-|-|TRBJ2-2
CASSLIRGQGAGELFF
TGTGCCAGCAGCTTAATTCGCGGGCAAGGAGCCGGGGAGCTGTTTTTT